Listed below are T cell receptor beta chains from one sample, sequenced in a study of T cells in Graves' hyperthyroidism and ophthalmopathy. TCRdb re-analysed the multiplex PCR reads in MiXCR, keeping a single row per CDR3 protein. Here the sample spans some 360,000 distinct CDR3 sequences, roughly 14% being singletons. Sequencing input: blood. These receptors all come from a woman aged 55-70 years with Graves' hyperthyroidism. CDR3s include the opening cysteine and the closing phenylalanine or tryptophan. Each record gives: CDR3 protein, CDR3 DNA, CDR3 length, clone size, V gene, J gene, D gene. A D gene is named only where the DNA matches it firmly. Rows may omit the clone size; those that give it use once, few, many or a size class.

CASRTGMGTDTQYF	TGTGCCAGCCGGACAGGGATGGGCACAGATACGCAGTATTTT	14	many	TRBV18	TRBJ2-3	TRBD1
CASSPQGGANYEQYF	TGTGCCAGCAGCCCCCAAGGGGGGGCAAACTACGAGCAGTACTTC	15	many	TRBV3-1	TRBJ2-7	-
CASSIQGVTEAFF	TGTGCCAGTAGTATTCAGGGGGTCACTGAAGCTTTCTTT	13	few	TRBV19	TRBJ1-1	TRBD1
CASRDPLTKENTGELFF	TGTGCCAGCAGAGACCCTCTTACGAAAGAGAACACCGGGGAGCTGTTTTTT	17	many	TRBV6-1	TRBJ2-2	-
CATSAQGTGELFF	TGTGCCACCAGTGCCCAGGGAACCGGGGAGCTGTTTTTT	13	many	TRBV24-1	TRBJ2-2	-
CASSWRPGQGSSYEQYF	TGTGCCAGCAGCTGGAGACCGGGACAGGGCAGCTCCTACGAGCAGTACTTC	17	many	TRBV7-8	TRBJ2-7	TRBD1
CASSLATGGEQYF	TGTGCCAGCAGCTTGGCCACAGGGGGCGAGCAGTACTTC	13	-	TRBV5-8	TRBJ2-7	TRBD1
CASSIGPGSYNEQFF	TGTGCCAGTAGTATAGGTCCGGGGTCCTACAATGAGCAGTTCTTC	15	few	TRBV19	TRBJ2-1	-
CSVEEGGGDGYTF	TGCAGCGTTGAAGAAGGGGGGGGCGATGGCTACACCTTC	13	-	TRBV29-1	TRBJ1-2	-
CASSQDTSGRSSYEQYF	TGCGCCAGCAGCCAAGATACTAGCGGGAGGTCGTCCTACGAGCAGTACTTC	17	few	TRBV4-1	TRBJ2-7	TRBD2
CASTPQTGGVYEQYF	TGTGCCAGCACCCCCCAGACAGGGGGCGTATACGAGCAGTACTTC	15	many	TRBV2	TRBJ2-7	TRBD1
CASRQRTSSYNEQFF	TGTGCCAGCAGACAACGGACTAGCTCCTACAATGAGCAGTTCTTC	15	once	TRBV7-9	TRBJ2-1	TRBD2
CASTPGSGSIWHEQFF	TGTGCCAGTACCCCTGGTAGCGGGAGTATATGGCATGAGCAGTTCTTC	16	many	TRBV19	TRBJ2-1	TRBD2
CASSLDRVAGAPSEQFF	TGTGCCAGCAGCTTAGATCGGGTAGCGGGAGCCCCCAGCGAGCAGTTCTTC	17	many	TRBV11-2	TRBJ2-1	TRBD2
CASSSSGTGTDTQYF	TGTGCCAGTAGTTCCTCCGGGACTGGCACAGATACGCAGTATTTT	15	-	TRBV19	TRBJ2-3	-
CASSPFSYEQYF	TGTGCCAGCAGTCCTTTCTCCTACGAGCAGTACTTC	12	many	TRBV6-1	TRBJ2-7	-
CASSLFEGAGGREQFF	TGTGCCAGCAGCTTATTTGAGGGAGCGGGAGGAAGGGAGCAGTTCTTC	16	-	TRBV7-2	TRBJ2-1	TRBD2
CASSYGQGPDQPQHF	TGTGCCAGCTCATACGGACAGGGGCCAGATCAGCCCCAGCATTTT	15	-	TRBV18	TRBJ1-5	TRBD1
CASSLIAWRKVSYNEQFF	TGTGCCAGCAGTTTAATTGCGTGGCGTAAAGTTTCCTACAATGAGCAGTTCTTC	18	many	TRBV28	TRBJ2-1	-
CSARELAGPSTDTQYF	TGCAGTGCTAGAGAACTAGCGGGTCCAAGCACAGATACGCAGTATTTT	16	many	TRBV20-1	TRBJ2-3	TRBD2
CASSQGAVTFGSPLHF	TGTGCCAGCAGCCAAGGGGCGGTAACTTTTGGGTCACCCCTCCACTTT	16	many	TRBV3-1	TRBJ1-6	-
CATSDPPPSGNRDTQYF	TGTGCCACCAGTGATCCCCCCCCTAGCGGGAACAGAGATACGCAGTATTTT	17	few	TRBV24-1	TRBJ2-3	TRBD2
CASSLWTGGLEPQHF	TGTGCCAGCAGCTTGTGGACAGGGGGTTTAGAGCCCCAGCATTTT	15	many	TRBV7-2	TRBJ1-5	TRBD1
CASSYRGNSPLHF	TGTGCCAGCAGTTACAGGGGAAATTCACCCCTCCACTTT	13	many	TRBV27	TRBJ1-6	TRBD1
CASTLGQGGTQYF	TGTGCCAGCACCCTCGGGCAGGGTGGTACGCAGTATTTT	13	few	TRBV2	TRBJ2-3	-